This T cell receptor (beta chain) was captured by sequencing in a study of graft-versus-host responses after intestinal transplantation. Turning to the study itself: Anti-thymocyte globulin induction preceded about 3 years of tacrolimus and steroid maintenance in all recipients.

V lost 3 bases, J lost 5 bases, and 14 bases lay in between. CDR3 length: 16 amino acids. Germline V gene data show CDR1 as MDHEN and CDR2 as SYDVKM. Of note for this clone: The target antigen is unknown.

Using immunoSEQ multiplex PCR, the repertoire was profiled, and TCRdb retains in-frame clones only, with some absent. This sample has approximately 40,000 clones, with about 89% found just once. Points from the study as a whole: Recipient marrow showed GvH clones, some seen first in ileum or blood. Circulating GvH clone levels at their peak were associated with HvG declines (early post-transplant).

The rearrangement uses TRBV28 and TRBJ1-6; D possibly corresponds to TRBD1 (5 bases). The sample in question was PBMCs, obtained approximately 310 days after intestinal transplant. The receptor's source is a human patient who received an intestinal transplant, so some T cells may come from the graft donor. CDR3 sequence reads: CASSFLRGTHNSPLHF. The DNA for the CDR3 is TGTGCCAGCAGTTTCTTAAGGGGAACTCATAATTCACCCCTCCACTTT.